This paragraph covers one TCR beta chain sequence. Repertoires were generated with immunoSEQ multiplex PCR, while TCRdb's copy carries only in-frame clones and drops some. The repertoire has about 39,000 clones, around 96% of them found once; the top ten carry 4.1%. These data come from a study of blood T cell repertoires in COVID-19. Study summary: From the United States, Italy and Spain came samples of acute and convalescent COVID-19. Nucleic acid was either cDNA or gDNA, and it came from T cells, B-cell-depleted T cells, or PBMCs.

Sequenced material: peripheral blood. The source is a human donor with active COVID-19. The donor label of this sample is uncertain.

In DNA, the CDR3 is TGTGCCAGCAGGAAGAGTGGAGAGACCCAGTACTTC. Amino acids: CASRKSGETQYF. The chain links TRBV3-1 (or the pseudogene TRBV3-2) to TRBJ2-5; D is ambiguous. Germline CDR1 reads LGHDT; CDR2 reads YNNKEL (reference sequence). This CDR3 has 12 residues. The V end was cut by 6 bases, the J end by 4 bases, with 9 bases between.